This T cell receptor (beta chain) was sequenced during a study of shared T cell receptors in the human thymus. The repertoire was sequenced with immunoSEQ multiplex PCR; TCRdb's copy has only in-frame clones and lacks some. Counted here are about 500,000 clones, approximately 78% occurring once; the ten biggest clones make up about 0.014%. Germline loops: CDR1 MNHEY, CDR2 SMNVEV (reference sequence). The CDR3 has 13 amino acids. V lost 6 bases and J lost 8; bases outside the gene matches: 7. This sample was shared with a second study, whose subject was human thymus T cells. That report adds: Congenital heart defects were the reason for the corrective surgery that the donors, healthy Finnish infants, were having. Resections that were taken during corrective heart surgery supplied the thymus tissue. Thymic as well as blood repertoires seemed to favor certain V and J genes unevenly. Highly overlapping thymic repertoires among unrelated individuals were reported in related research.

The sequence derives from a boy in the first two years of life with a congenital heart defect. The V call is TRBV27, the J call TRBJ1-2; 9 positions match TRBD1. The source material was thymocytes. CDR3 in amino acids: CASRPQGASGYTF. The CDR3 DNA reads as TGTGCCAGCAGGCCACAGGGGGCTTCCGGCTACACCTTC.